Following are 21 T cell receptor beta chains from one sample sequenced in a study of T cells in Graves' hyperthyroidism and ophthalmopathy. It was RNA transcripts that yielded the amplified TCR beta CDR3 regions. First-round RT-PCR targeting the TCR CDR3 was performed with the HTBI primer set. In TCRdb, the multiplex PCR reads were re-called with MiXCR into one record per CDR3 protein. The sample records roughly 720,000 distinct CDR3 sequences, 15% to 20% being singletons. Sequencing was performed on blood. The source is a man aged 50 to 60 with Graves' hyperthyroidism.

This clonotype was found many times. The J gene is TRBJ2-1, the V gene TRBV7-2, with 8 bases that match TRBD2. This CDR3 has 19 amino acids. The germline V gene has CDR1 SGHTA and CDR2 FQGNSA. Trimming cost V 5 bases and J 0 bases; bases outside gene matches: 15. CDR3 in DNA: TGTGCCAGCAGCCCGCAAGCGGGAGTCCCCTATAGCTCCTACAATGAGCAGTTCTTC. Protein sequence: CASSPQAGVPYSSYNEQFF.

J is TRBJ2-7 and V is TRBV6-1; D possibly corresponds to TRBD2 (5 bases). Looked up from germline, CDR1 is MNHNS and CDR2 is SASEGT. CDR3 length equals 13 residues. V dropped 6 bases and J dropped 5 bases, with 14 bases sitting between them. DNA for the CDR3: TGTGCCAGCAGACGCCCGGGGTCCCACGAGCAGTACTTC. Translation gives CASRRPGSHEQYF.

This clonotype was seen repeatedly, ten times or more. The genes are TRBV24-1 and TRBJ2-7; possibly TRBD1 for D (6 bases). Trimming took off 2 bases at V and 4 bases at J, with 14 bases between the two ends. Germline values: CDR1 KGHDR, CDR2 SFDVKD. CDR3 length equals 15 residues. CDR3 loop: CATSDSGQRSYEQYF. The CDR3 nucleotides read TGTGCCACCAGTGATTCCGGACAGCGGTCGTACGAGCAGTACTTC.

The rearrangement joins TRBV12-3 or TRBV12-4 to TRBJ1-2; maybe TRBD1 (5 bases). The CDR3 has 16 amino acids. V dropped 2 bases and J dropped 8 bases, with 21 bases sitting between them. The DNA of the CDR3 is TGTGCCAGCAGTTTATGGGGGTCCGGTGTGGTAGAAGGCTACACCTTC. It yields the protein CASSLWGSGVVEGYTF.

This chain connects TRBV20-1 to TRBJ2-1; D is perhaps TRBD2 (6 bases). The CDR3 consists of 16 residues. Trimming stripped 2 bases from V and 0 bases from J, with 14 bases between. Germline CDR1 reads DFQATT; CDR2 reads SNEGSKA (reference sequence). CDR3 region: CSARRDSSSSYNEQFF. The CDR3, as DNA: TGCAGTGCTAGAAGGGACTCATCGAGCTCCTACAATGAGCAGTTCTTC.

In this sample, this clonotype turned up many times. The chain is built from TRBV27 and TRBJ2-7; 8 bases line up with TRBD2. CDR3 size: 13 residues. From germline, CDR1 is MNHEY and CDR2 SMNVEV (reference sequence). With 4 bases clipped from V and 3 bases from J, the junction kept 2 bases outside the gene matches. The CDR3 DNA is TGTGCCAGCAGTTCCGGGACTAGCTACGAGCAGTACTTC. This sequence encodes CASSSGTSYEQYF.

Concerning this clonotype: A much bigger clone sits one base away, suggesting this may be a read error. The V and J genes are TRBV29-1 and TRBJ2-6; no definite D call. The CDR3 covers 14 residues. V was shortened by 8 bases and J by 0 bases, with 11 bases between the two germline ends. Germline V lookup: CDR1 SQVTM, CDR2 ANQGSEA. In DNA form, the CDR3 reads TGCAGCACCATGGCGTACTCTGGGGCCAACGTCCTGACTTTC. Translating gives CSTMAYSGANVLTF.

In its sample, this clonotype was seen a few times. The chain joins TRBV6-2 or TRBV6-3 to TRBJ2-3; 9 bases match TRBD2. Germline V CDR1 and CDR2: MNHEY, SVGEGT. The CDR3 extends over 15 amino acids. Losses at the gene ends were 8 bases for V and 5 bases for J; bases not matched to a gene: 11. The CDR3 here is CASLELAGIKDTQYF. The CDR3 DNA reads TGTGCCAGCCTCGAGCTAGCGGGGATCAAAGATACGCAGTATTTT.

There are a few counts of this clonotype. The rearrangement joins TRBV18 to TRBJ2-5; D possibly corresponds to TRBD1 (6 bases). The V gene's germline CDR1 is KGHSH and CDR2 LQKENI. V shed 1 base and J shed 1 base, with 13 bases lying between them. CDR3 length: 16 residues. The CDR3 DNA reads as TGTGCCAGCTCACCACAGACAGGAATATCCCAAGAGACCCAGTACTTC. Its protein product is CASSPQTGISQETQYF.

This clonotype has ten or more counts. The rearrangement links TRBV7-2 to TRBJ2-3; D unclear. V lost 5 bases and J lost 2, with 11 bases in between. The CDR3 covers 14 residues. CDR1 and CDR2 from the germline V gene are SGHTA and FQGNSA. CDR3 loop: CASSHGRNTDTQYF. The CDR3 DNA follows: TGTGCCAGCAGCCATGGACGAAACACAGATACGCAGTATTTT.

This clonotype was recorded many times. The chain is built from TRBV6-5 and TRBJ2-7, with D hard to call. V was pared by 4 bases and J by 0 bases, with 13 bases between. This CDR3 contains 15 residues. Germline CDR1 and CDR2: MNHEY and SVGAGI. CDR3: CASSLNRRSSYEQYF. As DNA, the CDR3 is TGTGCCAGCAGTTTGAACCGAAGGAGCTCCTACGAGCAGTACTTC.

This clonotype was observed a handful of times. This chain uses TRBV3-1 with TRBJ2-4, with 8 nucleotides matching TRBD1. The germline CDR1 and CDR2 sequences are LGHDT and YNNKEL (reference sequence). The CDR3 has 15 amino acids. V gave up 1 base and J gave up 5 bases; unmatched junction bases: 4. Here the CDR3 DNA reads TGTGCCAGCAGCCAAGCACAGGGGGATCAAAACATTCAGTACTTC. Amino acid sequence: CASSQAQGDQNIQYF.

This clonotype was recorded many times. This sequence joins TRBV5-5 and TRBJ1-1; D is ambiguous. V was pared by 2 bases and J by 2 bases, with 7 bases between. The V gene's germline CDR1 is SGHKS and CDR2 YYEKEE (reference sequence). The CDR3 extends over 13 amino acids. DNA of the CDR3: TGTGCCAGCAGCTTTGAGCCAAACACTGAAGCTTTCTTT. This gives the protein CASSFEPNTEAFF.

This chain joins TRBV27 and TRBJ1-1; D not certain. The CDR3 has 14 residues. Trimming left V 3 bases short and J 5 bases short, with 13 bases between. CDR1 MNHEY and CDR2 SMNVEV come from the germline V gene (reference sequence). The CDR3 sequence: CASSFGQPRTEAFF. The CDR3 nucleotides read TGTGCCAGCAGTTTTGGCCAGCCAAGGACTGAAGCTTTCTTT.

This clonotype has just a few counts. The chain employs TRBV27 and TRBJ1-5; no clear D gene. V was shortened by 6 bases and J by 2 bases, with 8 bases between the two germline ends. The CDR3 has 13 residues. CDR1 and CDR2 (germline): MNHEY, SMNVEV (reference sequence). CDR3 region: CASRRFRNQPQHF. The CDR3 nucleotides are TGTGCCAGCAGACGTTTTCGCAATCAGCCCCAGCATTTT.

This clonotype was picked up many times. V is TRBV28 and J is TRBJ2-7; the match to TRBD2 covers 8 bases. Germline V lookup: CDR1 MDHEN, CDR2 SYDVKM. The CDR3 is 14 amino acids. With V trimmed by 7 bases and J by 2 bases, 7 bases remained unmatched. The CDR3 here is CASNNREGTYEQYF. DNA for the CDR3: TGTGCCAGCAATAATCGGGAGGGCACCTACGAGCAGTACTTC.

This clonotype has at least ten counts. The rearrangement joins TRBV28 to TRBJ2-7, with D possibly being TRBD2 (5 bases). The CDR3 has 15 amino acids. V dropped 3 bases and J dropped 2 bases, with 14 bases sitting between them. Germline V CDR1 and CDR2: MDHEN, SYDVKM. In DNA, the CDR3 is TGTGCCAGCAGTTTCCCGCGGGCAGGTACCTACGAGCAGTACTTC. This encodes CASSFPRAGTYEQYF. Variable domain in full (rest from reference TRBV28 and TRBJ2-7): DVKVTQSSRYLVKRTGEKVFLECVQDMDHENMFWYRQDPGLGLRLIYFSYDVKMKEKGDIPEGYSVSREKKERFSLILESASTNQTSMYLCASSFPRAGTYEQYFGPGTRLTVT.

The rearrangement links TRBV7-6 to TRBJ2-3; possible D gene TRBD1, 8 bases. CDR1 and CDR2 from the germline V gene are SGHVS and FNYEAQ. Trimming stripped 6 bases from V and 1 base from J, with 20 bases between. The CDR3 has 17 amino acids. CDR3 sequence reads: CASSQGAGGRGTDTQYF. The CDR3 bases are TGTGCCAGCAGTCAGGGGGCGGGCGGGAGAGGCACAGATACGCAGTATTTT.

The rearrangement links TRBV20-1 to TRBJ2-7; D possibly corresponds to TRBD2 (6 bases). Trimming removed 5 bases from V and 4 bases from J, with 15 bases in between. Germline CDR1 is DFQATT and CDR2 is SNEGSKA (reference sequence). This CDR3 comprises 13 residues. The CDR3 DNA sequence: TGCAGTGCTTCGGGGGTTAACAGATACGAGCAGTACTTC. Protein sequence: CSASGVNRYEQYF.

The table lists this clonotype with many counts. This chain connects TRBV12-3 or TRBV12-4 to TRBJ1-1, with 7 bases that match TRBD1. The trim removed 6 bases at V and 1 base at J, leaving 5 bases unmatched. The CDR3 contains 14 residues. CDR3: CASSTGQTNTEAFF. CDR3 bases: TGTGCCAGCAGCACGGGACAGACGAACACTGAAGCTTTCTTT.

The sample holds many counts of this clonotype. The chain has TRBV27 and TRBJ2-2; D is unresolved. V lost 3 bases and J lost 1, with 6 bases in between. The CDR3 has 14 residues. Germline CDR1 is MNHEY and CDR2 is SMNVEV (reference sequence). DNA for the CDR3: TGTGCCAGCAGTTTGCTCTGGAACACCGGGGAGCTGTTTTTT. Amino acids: CASSLLWNTGELFF.